This T cell receptor (beta chain) emerged from a study of chemoradiotherapy in HPV16-positive cancers. Looking at the study overall: Candidate HPV-specific clones and shared TCR motifs came from a couple of HPV16-positive patients.

Assay: immunoSEQ multiplex PCR; the TCRdb copy retains only in-frame clones and omits some. The data hold fewer than 35,000 clones, with more than 85% observed a single time. Repeated repertoire sampling spanned the course of chemoradiotherapy. As to this clone: Antigen specificity is unknown.

CDR3 length: 16 amino acids. CDR1 and CDR2 from the germline V gene are MNHEY and SVGAGI. Trimming took off 2 bases at V and 2 bases at J, with 13 bases between the two ends. Whole-study findings and limits: Candidate HPV-specific clones and E7-related TCR motifs grew in tumor during treatment. In HPV16-positive patients, HPV-responsive T-cell expansion tracked better recurrence-free survival.

The chain employs TRBV6-5 and TRBJ1-3; TRBD1 is a possible D gene (5 bases). The receptor was isolated from a human donor with HPV-associated anogenital cancer. This material consisted of blood, taken from a patient who underwent chemoradiotherapy. The CDR3 is CASSYTGIGAGNTIYF. As DNA, the CDR3 is TGTGCCAGCAGTTACACCGGGATAGGGGCTGGAAACACCATATATTTT.